The sequence of this T cell receptor (beta chain) was determined in a study of radiotherapy plus CTLA-4 blockade in lung cancer. Overall study: For roughly 19% of patients, objective responses occurred, and around 34% had disease control. Study-wide results and caveats: Researchers report tumor-derived TCR clones expanding in blood after radiotherapy plus ipilimumab.

Concerning this clone itself: Its antigen is still unknown.

Measured with immunoSEQ multiplex PCR; TCRdb has only the in-frame clones, and not every one. Of 30,000 to 45,000 clones in the sample, about 80% were seen once. Germline V CDR1 and CDR2: LNHDA, SQIVND (reference sequence). The CDR3 spans 17 residues. Trimming at V came to 7 bases and at J to 1 base, leaving 10 bases not matched to a gene. The sample was peripheral blood, taken from a patient treated with radiotherapy plus ipilimumab. The chain has TRBV19 and TRBJ1-1; 12 bases match TRBD1. The TCR sequence derives from a human donor with non-small cell lung cancer who had stable disease on radiotherapy plus ipilimumab. This CDR3 reads CASTLRGQGATNTEAFF. CDR3 in DNA: TGTGCCAGTACCCTCCGGGGACAGGGGGCCACGAACACTGAAGCTTTCTTT.